These T cell receptor beta chains were read from a single sample in a study of T cell responses to AZD1222 COVID-19 vaccine. Method: immunoSEQ multiplex PCR; TCRdb's copy keeps in-frame clones and lacks some. This table holds some 150,000 clones, around nine tenths found once. Specimen: peripheral blood, collected on day 0 of AZD1222 vaccination. These receptors came from an adult in good health. Both conserved end residues are part of each CDR3. A D gene is named only where the DNA matches it firmly. Only part of the rows carry a size: once, few, many, or a class if the clone is expanded.

CDR3: CASSQTSGLTDTQYF
DNA: TGTGCCAGTAGCCAGACTAGCGGGCTGACAGATACGCAGTATTTT
size: -
J: TRBJ2-3
D: TRBD2
V: TRBV19

CDR3: CASSQRQGANYGYTF
DNA: TGTGCCAGCAGCCAAAGACAAGGAGCTAACTATGGCTACACCTTC
size: -
J: TRBJ1-2
D: -
V: TRBV2

CDR3: CASSLEQGYSPLHF
DNA: TGTGCCAGCAGCTTAGAACAGGGTTATTCACCCCTCCACTTT
size: -
J: TRBJ1-6
D: -
V: TRBV11-2

CDR3: CASSEVTVRGYTF
DNA: TGTGCCAGCAGTGAGGTAACCGTTAGAGGCTACACCTTC
size: -
J: TRBJ1-2
D: -
V: TRBV6-2/TRBV6-3

CDR3: CATSRETSREPQHF
DNA: TGTGCCACCAGCAGAGAGACGTCGCGGGAGCCCCAGCATTTT
size: -
J: TRBJ1-5
D: -
V: TRBV15

CDR3: CASSFSGGQNEQFF
DNA: TGTGCCAGCAGCTTTTCCGGGGGGCAGAATGAGCAGTTCTTC
size: -
J: TRBJ2-1
D: -
V: TRBV11-2

CDR3: CASSRTAVNQPQHF
DNA: TGCGCCAGCAGCCGGACGGCCGTCAATCAGCCCCAGCATTTT
size: -
J: TRBJ1-5
D: -
V: TRBV4-1

CDR3: CASRASGFTEAFF
DNA: TGTGCCAGCAGAGCCTCAGGGTTCACTGAAGCTTTCTTT
size: -
J: TRBJ1-1
D: -
V: TRBV28

CDR3: CASSRTGGYEQYF
DNA: TGTGCCAGCAGCAGGACAGGGGGCTACGAGCAGTACTTC
size: -
J: TRBJ2-7
D: TRBD1
V: TRBV27

CDR3: CASSGAGELFF
DNA: TGTGCCAGCTCGGGGGCCGGGGAGCTGTTTTTT
size: -
J: TRBJ2-2
D: -
V: TRBV2

CDR3: CASSFRSLNEQFF
DNA: TGTGCCAGCAGCTTCCGGTCCCTCAATGAGCAGTTCTTC
size: -
J: TRBJ2-1
D: -
V: TRBV7-3

CDR3: CASSPETGRRQETQYF
DNA: TGTGCCAGCTCACCAGAAACAGGACGCAGGCAAGAGACCCAGTACTTC
size: -
J: TRBJ2-5
D: -
V: TRBV18

CDR3: CASSQDMGESQPQHF
DNA: TGCGCCAGCAGCCAAGATATGGGGGAAAGTCAGCCCCAGCATTTT
size: -
J: TRBJ1-5
D: -
V: TRBV4-1

CDR3: CASRGQGVITIYF
DNA: TGTGCCAGCCGGGGACAGGGGGTAATCACCATATATTTT
size: few
J: TRBJ1-3
D: TRBD1
V: TRBV11-2

CDR3: CASSPGRRGMDTEAFF
DNA: TGCGCCAGCAGCCCGGGTAGGAGAGGGATGGACACTGAAGCTTTCTTT
size: once
J: TRBJ1-1
D: -
V: TRBV5-1

CDR3: CASSPPGMNTEAFF
DNA: TGTGCCAGCAGCCCCCCGGGCATGAACACTGAAGCTTTCTTT
size: -
J: TRBJ1-1
D: -
V: TRBV7-8

CDR3: CASSLSQVRYSPLHF
DNA: TGTGCCAGCAGTTTATCTCAGGTCCGATATTCACCCCTCCACTTT
size: -
J: TRBJ1-6
D: -
V: TRBV28

CDR3: CASSYSRQNEQFF
DNA: TGTGCCAGCAGTTACTCTCGACAGAATGAGCAGTTCTTC
size: -
J: TRBJ2-1
D: -
V: TRBV6-2/TRBV6-3

CDR3: CASSHHRGENTEAFF
DNA: TGTGCCAGCAGCCACCACAGGGGTGAGAACACTGAAGCTTTCTTT
size: -
J: TRBJ1-1
D: TRBD1
V: TRBV6-2/TRBV6-3

CDR3: CASSPQLTKVGNSPLHF
DNA: TGTGCCAGCAGCCCACAACTTACCAAGGTCGGTAATTCACCCCTCCACTTT
size: -
J: TRBJ1-6
D: -
V: TRBV3-1/TRBV3-2

CDR3: CASSPDPTNEKLFF
DNA: TGTGCCAGCTCACCGGACCCTACTAATGAAAAACTGTTTTTT
size: -
J: TRBJ1-4
D: -
V: TRBV18

CDR3: CASSLRDYMNTEAFF
DNA: TGTGCCAGCAGCCTTAGGGACTACATGAACACTGAAGCTTTCTTT
size: -
J: TRBJ1-1
D: -
V: TRBV7-8

CDR3: CASSPPGQPQHF
DNA: TGTGCCAGCTCACCACCAGGTCAGCCCCAGCATTTT
size: -
J: TRBJ1-5
D: -
V: TRBV18

CDR3: CASSPGRGSYEQYF
DNA: TGTGCCAGCAGTCCCGGCCGGGGCTCCTACGAGCAGTACTTC
size: -
J: TRBJ2-7
D: -
V: TRBV6-5

CDR3: CASSLGAGGGRDTEAFF
DNA: TGCGCCAGCAGCTTGGGGGCAGGGGGCGGTAGGGACACTGAAGCTTTCTTT
size: -
J: TRBJ1-1
D: TRBD1
V: TRBV5-1

CDR3: CASSTHYTGPYEQYF
DNA: TGCGCCAGCAGCACCCACTATACCGGGCCCTACGAGCAGTACTTC
size: -
J: TRBJ2-7
D: -
V: TRBV5-1

CDR3: CASSFMGPGNQPQHF
DNA: TGTGCCAGCAGCTTCATGGGGCCGGGCAATCAGCCCCAGCATTTT
size: -
J: TRBJ1-5
D: -
V: TRBV5-4

CDR3: CASSSTGGQTEAFF
DNA: TGTGCCAGCAGCTCTACAGGGGGCCAAACTGAAGCTTTCTTT
size: -
J: TRBJ1-1
D: TRBD1
V: TRBV7-9

CDR3: CASSPGHRDSYEQYF
DNA: TGCGCCAGCAGCCCCGGACACCGGGACTCCTACGAGCAGTACTTC
size: -
J: TRBJ2-7
D: -
V: TRBV5-1

CDR3: CASSLDMNTEAFF
DNA: TGTGCCAGCAGCTTAGATATGAACACTGAAGCTTTCTTT
size: few
J: TRBJ1-1
D: -
V: TRBV7-9

CDR3: CASSEAAGGGNQPQHF
DNA: TGTGCCAGCAGTGAAGCAGCAGGGGGCGGCAATCAGCCCCAGCATTTT
size: -
J: TRBJ1-5
D: TRBD1
V: TRBV2

CDR3: CASSEADRALGYTF
DNA: TGTGCCAGCAGTGAAGCTGACAGGGCGCTCGGCTACACCTTC
size: -
J: TRBJ1-2
D: TRBD1
V: TRBV2

CDR3: CASSEGGLAGNEQFF
DNA: TGTGCCAGCAGTGAAGGGGGACTAGCTGGGAATGAGCAGTTCTTC
size: -
J: TRBJ2-1
D: TRBD2
V: TRBV2